This is a list of T cell receptor beta chains from one sample in a study of lymphopenia after photon versus proton radiotherapy. Here immunoSEQ multiplex PCR was the method, and the copy in TCRdb shows in-frame clones only, minus some. The sample holds approximately 71,000 clones, approximately 91% seen once. The sample was peripheral blood, taken from a patient treated with photon-based radiotherapy. The receptor set was obtained from a woman between 65 and 79 years old with pancreatic cancer. CDR3s include the opening cysteine and the closing phenylalanine or tryptophan.

V gene | CDR3 protein
TRBV18 | CASSPTSDRGAMNQPQHF
TRBV27 | CASRFLRDRGGNQPQHF
TRBV4-2 | CASSQDQFRTYEQYF
TRBV28 | CASSLLGREQYF
TRBV7-2 | CASSLTANQPQHF
TRBV10-3 | CAIRGLAGNNEQFF
TRBV5-6 | CASSLISGNTGELFF
TRBV28 | CASSLRQEAAGYTF
TRBV7-2 | CASSLGRDIPIYEQYF
TRBV28 | CASRLGGAGGAYEQYF
TRBV4-1 | CASSQQYSSTDTQYF
TRBV11-2 | CASSSGQANAFF
TRBV7-8 | CASSLTGTSGFAHF
TRBV7-2 | CASSPYGQGNYGYTF
TRBV25-1 | CASSPEVGDEQFF
TRBV13 | CASSLGGVEQYF
TRBV7-9 | CASSVTGLAEKLFF
TRBV9 | CASSVDPAGNEQFF
TRBV29-1 | CSVPDRRLYNEQFF
TRBV29-1 | CSVDPYNEQFF
TRBV11-3 | CASSSSPSGGNEQFF
TRBV7-3 | CASSETGTTDTQYF
TRBV6-5 | CASSYSAHNEQFF
TRBV28 | CASVSSNTEAFF
TRBV21-1 | CASIRRDSIGYETGELFF
TRBV4-2 | CASSPLGLAGDNEQFF
TRBV6-1 | CASSAGLGSTDTQYF
TRBV29-1 | CSVLGTGGLGSPLHF
TRBV6-5 | CASKSRQGPTGEQYF
TRBV27 | CASRTLGTTQGYTF
TRBV7-2 | CASRHDAAGNGYTF
TRBV7-9 | CASSSVRGTAEQYF
TRBV6-1 | CASSVADSPGNTIYF
TRBV7-2 | CASSSGLAGVDEQFF
TRBV7-2 | CASSLGADRGRGANVLTF
TRBV5-1 | CASSSIGMTNTEAFF
TRBV5-5 | CASSRHAPASTDTQYF
TRBV2 | CASSAQLNTEAFF
TRBV7-2 | CASTPIGGAEQFF
TRBV6-5 | CASALGAYSGYTF
TRBV4-1 | CASSQTDREKWANYGYTF
TRBV5-4 | CASSFGTGPYNEQFF
TRBV9 | CASSPVSASGSDTQYF
TRBV5-4 | CASSFPSGNTGELFF
TRBV19 | CASDRGRNTEAFF
TRBV5-8 | CASSLADTQYF
TRBV5-5 | CASSPGGTENTEAFF
TRBV28 | CASSYTSGSTTYNEQFF
TRBV25-1 | CASSRTSGSTDTQYF
TRBV7-3 | CASSKAYGTEQFF
TRBV30 | CAWRPGQGGYYEQYF